The 31 T cell receptor beta chains listed next were all sequenced from one sample in a study of OX40 agonist ivuxolimab in advanced cancers. Assay: immunoSEQ multiplex PCR; the TCRdb copy retains only in-frame clones and omits some. Among some 58,000 clones listed, approximately 80% were seen once. Specimen: CD4+ or CD8+ T cells sorted from blood, collected in a trial of the OX40 agonist ivuxolimab. The receptors come from an adult with an advanced solid tumor such as melanoma, head and neck, liver or kidney cancer.

The chain carries TRBV2 and TRBJ2-1; D possibly corresponds to TRBD2 (5 bases). This CDR3 region has 13 residues. Germline CDR1 reads SNHLY; CDR2 reads FYNNEI. V lost 7 bases, J lost 6 bases, and 13 bases lay in between. The CDR3 sequence is CASTLDWGNEQFF. CDR3 nucleotides: TGTGCCAGCACCTTGGACTGGGGCAATGAGCAGTTCTTC.

The V and J genes are TRBV10-2 and TRBJ1-2, with D uncertain. The CDR3 has 15 amino acids. V was trimmed by 4 bases and J by 6 bases, leaving 18 bases between them. Germline CDR1 reads WSHSY; CDR2 reads SAAADI. The CDR3 nucleotides are TGCGCCAGCAGTGCAATCGGAGGCGGGAGGGATGGCTACACCTTC. Protein product: CASSAIGGGRDGYTF.

In its sample, this clone was seen a few times. The chain carries TRBV4-3 and TRBJ1-2, with TRBD1 matching over 8 bases. CDR3 length equals 15 residues. The V and J ends lost 4 bases and 8 bases, in that order; junction bases with no gene match: 12. The V gene's germline CDR1 is LGHNA and CDR2 YSLEER. In DNA form, the CDR3 reads TGCGCCAGCAGCCTTGCGGGGCAGGGGGCAAGAGGCTACACCTTC. Residues: CASSLAGQGARGYTF.

The chain is built from TRBV21-1 and TRBJ1-1. TRBV21-1 is described as a pseudogene. The CDR3 spans 11 residues. For the CDR3, the DNA is TGTGCCAGCAGCAAGAACACTGAAGCTTTCTTT. It translates to CASSKNTEAFF.

The V call is TRBV18, the J call TRBJ1-5, with D possibly TRBD1 on 5 matching bases. Looked up from germline, CDR1 is KGHSH and CDR2 is LQKENI. This CDR3 has 18 residues. V was pared by 6 bases and J by 4 bases, with 25 bases between. In DNA, the CDR3 is TGTGCCAGCTCGCACGGAGCCCCCGGGACTGCCCCAAATCAGCCCCAGCATTTT. This encodes CASSHGAPGTAPNQPQHF. The full variable domain, rest sourced from reference TRBV18 and TRBJ1-5, is NAGVMQNPRHLVRRRGQEARLRCSPMKGHSHVYWYRQLPEEGLKFMVYLQKENIIDESGMPKERFSAEFPKEGPSILRIQQVVRGDSAAYFCASSHGAPGTAPNQPQHFGDGTRLSIL.

The V call is TRBV5-4, the J call TRBJ2-3; 7 bases fit TRBD1. Trimming removed 4 bases from V and 0 bases from J; junction bases left unmatched: 8. Germline lookup yields CDR1 SGHNT and CDR2 YYREEE (reference sequence). The CDR3 runs 16 residues. CDR3 loop: CASSAGPTGSTDTQYF. CDR3 DNA: TGTGCCAGCAGCGCCGGTCCGACAGGGAGCACAGATACGCAGTATTTT. Variable domain in full (rest from reference TRBV5-4 and TRBJ2-3): ETGVTQSPTHLIKTRGQQVTLRCSSQSGHNTVSWYQQALGQGPQFIFQYYREEENGRGNFPPRFSGLQFPNYSSELNVNALELDDSALYLCASSAGPTGSTDTQYFGPGTRLTVL.

J is TRBJ2-2 and V is TRBV9; D is ambiguous. Germline CDR1 is SGDLS and CDR2 is YYNGEE. The CDR3 consists of 14 residues. V dropped 0 bases and J dropped 6 bases, with 9 bases sitting between them. Here the CDR3 reads CASSVDPGSGELFF. The CDR3 bases are TGTGCCAGCAGCGTAGATCCTGGCTCCGGGGAGCTGTTTTTT. The complete variable domain, with remaining parts taken from reference TRBV9 and TRBJ2-2, reads DSGVTQTPKHLITATGQRVTLRCSPRSGDLSVYWYQQSLDQGLQFLIQYYNGEERAKGNILERFSAQQFPDLHSELNLSSLELGDSALYFCASSVDPGSGELFFGEGSRLTVL.

This clone was observed a few times. The V and J genes are TRBV4-2 and TRBJ2-5, with TRBD2 matching over 8 bases. This CDR3 has 15 residues. Germline V gene lookup returns CDR1 LGHNA and CDR2 YNFKEQ. V was clipped by 5 bases and J by 2 bases; unmatched bases: 7. The CDR3 protein is CASSNRGGIQETQYF. Written as DNA, the CDR3 is TGTGCCAGCAGCAACCGGGGGGGCATACAAGAGACCCAGTACTTC.

V gene TRBV19 combines with J gene TRBJ1-1; the D is unclear. The CDR3 sequence is 13 residues long. CDR1 is LNHDA and CDR2 is SQIVND in the germline V gene (reference sequence). The V end was cut by 2 bases, the J end by 5 bases, with 9 bases between. This chain's CDR3 is CASSIRPGTEAFF. The CDR3 DNA is TGTGCCAGTAGTATAAGACCCGGAACTGAAGCTTTCTTT.

The gene calls are TRBV5-1 and TRBJ2-5, with 7 bases fitting TRBD1. V dropped 1 base and J dropped 3; count of bases not matched to a gene: 6. The CDR3 extends over 15 amino acids. The germline V gene has CDR1 SGHRS and CDR2 YFSETQ. CDR3 sequence: CASSLLDGTEETQYF. Here the CDR3 DNA reads TGCGCCAGCAGCTTGTTAGATGGGACAGAAGAGACCCAGTACTTC.

The chain is built from TRBV5-4 and TRBJ2-5; the D is unclear. This CDR3 is 13 amino acids long. Germline assignment: CDR1 SGHNT and CDR2 YYREEE (reference sequence). The germline V and J ends were trimmed by 0 bases and 2 bases, with 5 bases remaining between them. CDR3 nucleotides: TGTGCCAGCAGCTTGGACTATCAAGAGACCCAGTACTTC. Encoded protein: CASSLDYQETQYF.

The chain carries TRBV4-3 and TRBJ2-4, with D possibly being TRBD1 (6 bases). Germline V gene lookup returns CDR1 LGHNA and CDR2 YSLEER. The CDR3 is 14 amino acids. V was shortened by 3 bases and J by 8 bases, with 14 bases between the two germline ends. The CDR3 here is CASSHEQGTDIQYF. DNA for the CDR3: TGCGCCAGCAGCCATGAACAGGGTACGGACATTCAGTACTTC.

In DNA, the CDR3 is TGTGCCAGCAGTAACAACCAGGGGTCTGAAGCTTTCTTT. Encoded protein: CASSNNQGSEAFF. V gene TRBV6-5 combines with J gene TRBJ1-1; tentative D call: TRBD1 (6 bases). The germline V and J ends were trimmed by 5 bases and 6 bases, with 13 bases remaining between them. Germline V gives CDR1 MNHEY, CDR2 SVGAGI. The CDR3 length is 13 residues.

V and J are TRBV7-9 and TRBJ1-2, with TRBD1 as a possible D gene (5 bases). Germline-derived CDR1 and CDR2 are SEHNR and FQNEAQ (reference sequence). Trimming removed 5 bases at V and 2 bases at J, with 12 bases between. The length of the CDR3 is 14 residues. The CDR3 sequence is CASSDRDGNYGYTF. Written as DNA, the CDR3 is TGTGCCAGCAGCGACCGGGACGGGAACTATGGCTACACCTTC.

V is TRBV18 and J is TRBJ1-1, with D perhaps matching TRBD1 (6 bases). CDR1 KGHSH and CDR2 LQKENI come from the germline V gene. This CDR3 has 13 residues. Trimming left V 2 bases short and J 4 bases short, with 8 bases between. CDR3 protein: CASSPEGGTEAFF. CDR3 sequence (DNA): TGTGCCAGCTCACCAGAGGGGGGCACTGAAGCTTTCTTT.

V and J are TRBV30 and TRBJ1-5; D unclear. The CDR3 totals 12 residues. V lost 5 bases, J lost 7 bases, and 12 bases lay in between. Germline CDR1 reads GTSNPN; CDR2 reads SVGIG (reference sequence). This chain's CDR3 is CAWGRFGQPQHF. CDR3 bases: TGTGCCTGGGGACGATTTGGCCAGCCCCAGCATTTT.

V gene TRBV9 combines with J gene TRBJ2-1, with D maybe TRBD2 (6 bases). CDR3 length: 15 residues. Between the trimmed V and J ends, which lost 0 bases and 0 bases, there was a span of 7 bases. Germline V gives CDR1 SGDLS, CDR2 YYNGEE. CDR3 amino acids: CASSVGAGSYNEQFF. The CDR3 nucleotides are TGTGCCAGCAGCGTAGGAGCGGGCTCCTACAATGAGCAGTTCTTC.

The rearrangement uses TRBV5-1 and TRBJ2-5; D gene ambiguous. Trimming left V 1 base short and J 5 bases short, with 9 bases between. Germline V gene data show CDR1 as SGHRS and CDR2 as YFSETQ. This CDR3 region has 13 residues. For the CDR3, the DNA is TGCGCCAGCAGCTTGCCCCCAGTGGAGACCCAGTACTTC. Translation: CASSLPPVETQYF.

As DNA, the CDR3 is TGTGCCAGCAGCCTAGGACTAGCGGGAGCTTTTACCGGGGAGCTGTTTTTT. Translated: CASSLGLAGAFTGELFF. This chain connects TRBV5-4 to TRBJ2-2; 13 bases fit TRBD2. In germline, CDR1 is SGHNT, CDR2 YYREEE (reference sequence). J lost 5 bases, V lost 4 bases, and 8 bases had no gene match. The CDR3 contains 17 residues.

The genes are TRBV5-1 and TRBJ2-2; TRBD2 aligns across 10 bases. V trimming: 2 bases; J trimming: 7 bases; junction bases outside the gene matches: 11. The CDR3 runs 17 residues. Germline CDR1 reads SGHRS; CDR2 reads YFSETQ. CDR3 protein: CASSFGLAGVLGGELFF. CDR3 sequence (DNA): TGCGCCAGCAGCTTCGGGCTAGCGGGAGTCCTCGGCGGGGAGCTGTTTTTT. Supplemented by reference TRBV5-1 and TRBJ2-2, the full variable domain reads KAGVTQTPRYLIKTRGQQVTLSCSPISGHRSVSWYQQTPGQGLQFLFEYFSETQRNKGNFPGRFSGRQFSNSRSEMNVSTLELGDSALYLCASSFGLAGVLGGELFFGEGSRLTVL.

The chain is built from TRBV5-6 and TRBJ2-1, with 11 positions matching TRBD2. The CDR3 length is 16 residues. The J segment lost 9 bases and the V segment lost 1 base, leaving 9 bases of the junction unmatched. The germline V gene encodes CDR1 SGHDT and CDR2 YYEEEE. The CDR3 loop reads CASSLLLAGVVGEQFF. CDR3 nucleotide sequence: TGTGCCAGCAGCTTGTTACTAGCGGGAGTAGTGGGTGAGCAGTTCTTC. Based on the CDR3 plus reference TRBV5-6 and TRBJ2-1, the full variable domain is DAGVTQSPTHLIKTRGQQVTLRCSPKSGHDTVSWYQQALGQGPQFIFQYYEEEERQRGNFPDRFSGHQFPNYSSELNVNALLLGDSALYLCASSLLLAGVVGEQFFGPGTRLTVL.

This chain links TRBV5-6 with TRBJ2-3; D possibly uses TRBD1 or TRBD2 (5 bases each). V lost 1 base, J lost 13 bases, and 13 bases lay in between. CDR3 size: 12 residues. CDR1 is SGHDT and CDR2 is YYEEEE in the germline V gene. CDR3 sequence (DNA): TGTGCCAGCAGCTTGTACCGGGACCGCGAGTATTTT. Its protein is CASSLYRDREYF.

V is TRBV27 and J is TRBJ1-1; D remains unclear. Germline V gene sequence: CDR1 MNHEY, CDR2 SMNVEV (reference sequence). This CDR3 spans 13 amino acids. Trimming left V 5 bases short and J 11 bases short, with 18 bases between. CDR3 coding DNA: TGTGCCAGCAGTACCCAGGAACACAGCGAGGCTTTCTTT. This encodes CASSTQEHSEAFF.

The V gene is TRBV6-1, the J gene TRBJ2-3; 14 bases are a match to TRBD2. The CDR3 loop spans 17 amino acids. The trim removed 3 bases at V and 6 bases at J, leaving 8 bases unmatched. The germline V gene encodes CDR1 MNHNS and CDR2 SASEGT. CDR3 nucleotide sequence: TGTGCCAGCAGTGAGAGGAGGACTAGCGGGAGGAAGGATACGCAGTATTTT. This gives the protein CASSERRTSGRKDTQYF.

CDR3 sequence reads: CASSFDRGDEQYF. The CDR3, as DNA: TGTGCCAGCAGCTTTGACAGGGGGGACGAGCAGTACTTC. The chain uses TRBV5-4 and TRBJ2-7; 9 bases map to TRBD1. CDR3 length: 13 residues. Germline values: CDR1 SGHNT, CDR2 YYREEE (reference sequence). The V segment lost 2 bases and the J segment 5 bases; nucleotides outside the gene matches: 2.

Points on this clone: One end of the junction does not line up with germline, which may come from a read error. This chain connects TRBV5-1 to TRBJ1-1; no reliable D call. The CDR3 is made up of 13 amino acids. The germline V gene has CDR1 SGHRS and CDR2 YFSETQ. Here the CDR3 DNA reads TGCGCCAGCAGCTTGGCCGTAAACAGTGAAGCTTTCTTT. Protein product: CASSLAVNSEAFF.

The rearrangement uses TRBV14 and TRBJ2-2, with D possibly TRBD1 on 5 matching bases. Trimming shortened V by 8 bases and J by 2 bases, and 12 bases separated the two germline ends. This CDR3 region has 14 residues. CDR1 SGHDN and CDR2 FVKESK come from the germline V gene. The DNA of the CDR3 is TGTGCCAGCTCCAGGGTTGTCAACACCGGGGAGCTGTTTTTT. The encoded protein is CASSRVVNTGELFF.

This chain uses TRBV5-6 with TRBJ2-7; possible D gene TRBD2, 5 bases. Germline assignment: CDR1 SGHDT and CDR2 YYEEEE. V was cut by 4 bases and J by 1 base, with 18 bases left in between. This CDR3 has 16 residues. CDR3 bases: TGTGCCAGCAGCACCTTTCTTGGGCGGGTTTCCTACGAGCAGTACTTC. Its translation is CASSTFLGRVSYEQYF.

V and J are TRBV6-1 and TRBJ1-5, with D unclear. V lost 6 bases and J lost 3, with 9 bases in between. CDR1 is MNHNS, CDR2 SASEGT, per germline. The CDR3 length is 13 residues. The CDR3 loop reads CASSPELNQPQHF. The DNA of the CDR3 is TGTGCCAGCAGCCCAGAACTCAATCAGCCCCAGCATTTT.

V gene TRBV19 combines with J gene TRBJ2-5; D remains unclear. Trimming removed 6 bases at V and 5 bases at J, with 16 bases between. The length of the CDR3 is 14 residues. Per the germline V gene, CDR1 is LNHDA and CDR2 is SQIVND (reference sequence). This CDR3 reads CASSPSAARETQYF. For the CDR3, the DNA is TGTGCCAGTAGCCCCTCGGCGGCGCGGGAGACCCAGTACTTC.

J is TRBJ2-3 and V is TRBV4-2; D remains unclear. V gave up 1 base and J gave up 10 bases, with 12 bases separating them. The CDR3 length is 13 residues. CDR1 and CDR2 from the germline V gene are LGHNA and YNFKEQ. CDR3 DNA sequence: TGTGCCAGCAGCCAAGTCCCGGGCATTGCGCAGTATTTT. Encoded protein: CASSQVPGIAQYF.